This TCR beta chain was sequenced in a study of blood T cell repertoires in COVID-19. The CDR3 is 16 amino acids. With V trimmed by 5 bases and J by 2 bases, 9 bases remained unmatched. From germline, CDR1 is KGHSH and CDR2 LQKENI. Data came from immunoSEQ multiplex PCR; TCRdb stores just in-frame clones and leaves some out. The sample has a few hundred thousand clones, approximately 83% seen once; the top ten hold about 1.3%. In its sample, this clone was seen a few times. What was sequenced was PBMCs or T cells enriched from blood (not recorded which). This TCR derives from a woman aged 40 to 49 with acute COVID-19. The V call is TRBV18, the J call TRBJ2-5; TRBD2 matches at 9 bases. CDR3 nucleotide sequence: TGTGCCAGCTCAGCGCCCGGGACTAGCTCACAAGAGACCCAGTACTTC. Residues: CASSAPGTSSQETQYF.